This TCR beta chain was retrieved from a study of shared clonotypes between healthy human individuals. Ten immunoSEQ deep assay plates were used by the authors to sequence unsorted PBMC DNA. Method: immunoSEQ multiplex PCR; TCRdb's copy keeps in-frame clones and lacks some. The sample holds 400,000 to 500,000 clones, roughly four fifths seen once. The CDR3 spans 15 residues. Germline CDR1 and CDR2: SGHRS and YFSETQ. Trimming took 3 bases from V and 4 from J; bases not matched to a gene: 4. The chain uses TRBV5-1 and TRBJ2-1; TRBD1 agrees at 10 bases. The sequence was obtained from a woman aged 40-49 years in good health. Some clones in this sample may be carry-over from other donors' samples. Sequenced sample: PBMCs. The CDR3 nucleotides are TGCGCCAGCAGCTCGGGACAGGGGCCTTACAATGAGCAGTTCTTC. Translation gives CASSSGQGPYNEQFF.